This T cell receptor (beta chain) was sequenced for a study of CD8 T cells in ankylosing spondylitis. V was trimmed by 8 bases and J by 5 bases, leaving 13 bases between them. The CDR3 spans 13 residues. CDR1 and CDR2 from the germline V gene are ENHRY and SYGVKD. TCRdb recomputed calls from the 5' RACE reads with MiXCR, one row per CDR3 protein. The data contain 200,000 or so distinct CDR3 sequences, more than 25% of them singletons. On this clonotype: Its antigen is as yet unknown. A clone one base away is much larger, so this may be a read error.

The study, taken as a whole, reports: One TCR beta motif, made up of several highly homologous variants, appeared characteristic of ankylosing spondylitis blood. Significant enrichment of disease-linked clones was reportedly seen in matched ankylosing spondylitis synovial fluid. Disease-associated clonotypes exhibited CD8+ identity and were relatively infrequent in peripheral blood. Existing reports had already noted some motif variants in reactive arthritis synovial fluid and blood.

This TCR derives from a male donor with ankylosing spondylitis or in good health (not recorded which). Input material: blood, either unsorted or a sorted T cell fraction (not recorded which). This chain connects TRBV10-3 to TRBJ2-1; D may be TRBD1 (6 bases). The CDR3 DNA follows: TGTGCCATCGGTGTGGGACAAAACAATGAGCAGTTCTTC. Its protein is CAIGVGQNNEQFF.